The 5 T cell receptor beta chains below come from one sample, sequenced in a study of T-cell reconstitution after alpha-beta-depleted transplantation in children. Unique molecular identifiers were incorporated when the TCRbeta library was constructed. TCRdb ran MiXCR on the PCR reads and lists one entry per CDR3 protein. The repertoire holds 600,000 to 700,000 distinct CDR3 sequences, approximately 16% seen once, with around 0.96% in the top ten. The sequences come from PBMCs from the stem cell graft donor, collected from the stem cell graft. The receptors originated from a human donor who donated a stem cell graft to a child with acute myeloid leukemia.

This clonotype was recorded many times. V is TRBV24-1 and J is TRBJ2-1; D is uncertain. Trimming stripped 3 bases from V and 11 bases from J, with 13 bases between. Germline CDR1 and CDR2: KGHDR and SFDVKD. This CDR3 spans 13 amino acids. This chain's CDR3 is CATSDPPASQQFF. The CDR3 DNA follows: TGTGCCACCAGTGATCCGCCAGCCTCTCAGCAGTTCTTC.

The CDR3 DNA reads as TGTGCCAGCAGGTCCGGGACAGGGGGCAACGGGGAGCTGTTTTTT. Its protein is CASRSGTGGNGELFF. The V and J genes are TRBV12-3 or TRBV12-4 and TRBJ2-2, with 12 bases aligning to TRBD1. The CDR3 extends over 15 amino acids. J lost 7 bases, V lost 6 bases, and 6 bases had no gene match.

This clonotype occurred many times. This rearrangement joins TRBV10-3 to TRBJ1-2, with TRBD1 as a possible D gene (5 bases). The germline V gene encodes CDR1 ENHRY and CDR2 SYGVKD. The CDR3 totals 16 residues. V was pared by 6 bases and J by 4 bases, with 21 bases between. The CDR3 nucleotides read TGTGCCATCAGGACGACAATGGGGGAGGTTGGCTATGGCTACACCTTC. Translating it yields CAIRTTMGEVGYGYTF.

With regard to this clonotype: This may stem from a read error, because a much larger clone lies one nucleotide away. This chain uses TRBV6-5 with TRBJ2-7; 11 nucleotides match TRBD2. Unmatched junction bases numbered 7, after V lost 2 bases and J lost 4 bases. Germline V gene data show CDR1 as MNHEY and CDR2 as SVGAGI. This CDR3 has 16 amino acids. CDR3 protein: CASSYKLAGVPYEQYF. For the CDR3, the DNA is TGTGCCAGCAGTTACAAACTAGCGGGGGTCCCTTACGAGCAGTACTTC.

This clonotype was found a few times. The CDR3 DNA reads as TGTGCCACCAGCAGAAGCAATCAGCCCCAGCATTTT. It is translated as CATSRSNQPQHF. The V call is TRBV15, the J call TRBJ1-5; D is ambiguous. This CDR3 is 12 amino acids long. Trimming pared 2 bases from V and 1 base from J, leaving 0 bases between. Germline V gene lookup returns CDR1 LNHNV and CDR2 YYDKDF (reference sequence).